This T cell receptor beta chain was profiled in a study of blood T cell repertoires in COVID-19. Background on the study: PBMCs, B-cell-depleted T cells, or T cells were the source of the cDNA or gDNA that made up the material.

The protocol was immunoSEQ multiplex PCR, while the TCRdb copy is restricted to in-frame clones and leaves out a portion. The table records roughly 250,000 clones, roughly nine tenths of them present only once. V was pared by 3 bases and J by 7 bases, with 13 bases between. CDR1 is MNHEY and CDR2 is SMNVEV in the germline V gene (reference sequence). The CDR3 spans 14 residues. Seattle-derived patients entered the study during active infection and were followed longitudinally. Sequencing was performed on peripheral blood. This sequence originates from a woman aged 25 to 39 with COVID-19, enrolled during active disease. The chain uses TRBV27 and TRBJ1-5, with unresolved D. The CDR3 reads CASSFRARSQPQHF. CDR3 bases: TGTGCCAGCAGTTTTCGAGCCCGCTCCCAGCCCCAGCATTTT.